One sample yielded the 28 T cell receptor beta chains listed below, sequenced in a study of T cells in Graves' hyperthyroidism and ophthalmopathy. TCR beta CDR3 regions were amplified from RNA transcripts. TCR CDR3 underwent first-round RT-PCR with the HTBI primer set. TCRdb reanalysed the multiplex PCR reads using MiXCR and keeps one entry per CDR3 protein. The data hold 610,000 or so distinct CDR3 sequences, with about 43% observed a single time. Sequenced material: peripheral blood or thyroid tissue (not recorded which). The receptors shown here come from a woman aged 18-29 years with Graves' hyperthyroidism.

In nucleotides, the CDR3 is TGCAGCGTTGAAGGACTAGCGGGGGCCTTTTACGAGCAGTACTTC. This encodes CSVEGLAGAFYEQYF. This chain joins TRBV29-1 and TRBJ2-7, with 12 bases matching TRBD2. CDR1 is SQVTM and CDR2 is ANQGSEA in the germline V gene. The J segment lost 4 bases and the V segment lost 1 base, leaving 5 bases of the junction unmatched. CDR3 length: 15 residues.

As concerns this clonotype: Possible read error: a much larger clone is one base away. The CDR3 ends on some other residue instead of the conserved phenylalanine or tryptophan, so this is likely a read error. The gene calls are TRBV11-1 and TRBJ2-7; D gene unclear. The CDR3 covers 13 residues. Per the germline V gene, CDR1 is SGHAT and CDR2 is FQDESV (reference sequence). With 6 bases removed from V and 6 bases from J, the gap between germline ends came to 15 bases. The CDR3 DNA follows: TGTGCCAGCAGTTACCTGACCTGGGGCGAGCAGTACCTC. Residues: CASSYLTWGEQYL.

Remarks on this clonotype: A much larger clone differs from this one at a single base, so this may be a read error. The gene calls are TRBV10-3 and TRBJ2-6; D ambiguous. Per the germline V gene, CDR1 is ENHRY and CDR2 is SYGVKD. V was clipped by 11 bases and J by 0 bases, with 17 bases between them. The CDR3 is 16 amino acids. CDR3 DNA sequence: TGTGCCGGCAGTTTGAGTTTCAGCTCTGGGGCCAACGTCCTGACTTTC. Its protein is CAGSLSFSSGANVLTF.

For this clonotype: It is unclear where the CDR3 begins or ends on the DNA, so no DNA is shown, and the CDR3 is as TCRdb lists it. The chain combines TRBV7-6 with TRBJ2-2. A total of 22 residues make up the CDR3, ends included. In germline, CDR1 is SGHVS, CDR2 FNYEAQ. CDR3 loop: CASSIYLCSVETHGVNTGELFF.

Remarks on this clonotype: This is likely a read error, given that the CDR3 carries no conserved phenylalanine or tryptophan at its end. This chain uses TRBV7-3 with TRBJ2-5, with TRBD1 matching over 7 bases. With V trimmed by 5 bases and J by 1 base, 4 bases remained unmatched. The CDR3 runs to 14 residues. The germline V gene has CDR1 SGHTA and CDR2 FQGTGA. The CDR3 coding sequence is TGTGCCAGCAGCGACAGGGAGAGCCAAGAGACCCAGTACCTC. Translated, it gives CASSDRESQETQYL.

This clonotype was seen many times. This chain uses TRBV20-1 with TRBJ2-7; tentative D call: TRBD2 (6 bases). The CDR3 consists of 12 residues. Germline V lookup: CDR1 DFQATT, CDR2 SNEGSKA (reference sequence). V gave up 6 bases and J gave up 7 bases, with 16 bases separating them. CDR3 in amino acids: CSARRALEEQYF. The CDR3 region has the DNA TGCAGTGCACGGAGGGCCCTGGAGGAGCAGTACTTC.

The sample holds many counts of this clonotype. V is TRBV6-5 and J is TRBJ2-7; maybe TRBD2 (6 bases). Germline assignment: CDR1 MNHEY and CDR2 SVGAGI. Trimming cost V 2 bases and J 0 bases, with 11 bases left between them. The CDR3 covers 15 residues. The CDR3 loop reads CASSYGGDHSYEQYF. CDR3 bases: TGTGCCAGCAGTTACGGCGGGGATCACTCCTACGAGCAGTACTTC.

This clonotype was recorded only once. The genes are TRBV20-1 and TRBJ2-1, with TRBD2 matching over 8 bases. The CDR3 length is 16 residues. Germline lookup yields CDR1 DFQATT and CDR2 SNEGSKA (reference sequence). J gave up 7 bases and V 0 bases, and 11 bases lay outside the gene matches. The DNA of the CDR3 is TGCAGTGCTAGAGATCCCCGGGAGGGCTTATCAAATGAGCAGTTCTTC. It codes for CSARDPREGLSNEQFF.

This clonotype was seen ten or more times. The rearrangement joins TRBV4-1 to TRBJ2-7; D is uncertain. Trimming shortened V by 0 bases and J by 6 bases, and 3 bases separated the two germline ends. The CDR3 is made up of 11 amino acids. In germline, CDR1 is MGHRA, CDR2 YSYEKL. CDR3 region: CASSQDVEQYF. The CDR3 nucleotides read TGCGCCAGCAGCCAAGATGTCGAGCAGTACTTC.

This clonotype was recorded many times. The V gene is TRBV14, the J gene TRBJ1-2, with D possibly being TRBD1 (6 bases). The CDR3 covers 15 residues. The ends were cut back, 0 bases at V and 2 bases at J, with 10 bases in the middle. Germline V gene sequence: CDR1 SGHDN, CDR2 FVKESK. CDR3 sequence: CASSQDLRGNYGYTF. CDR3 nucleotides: TGTGCCAGCAGCCAAGATCTTAGGGGGAACTATGGCTACACCTTC.

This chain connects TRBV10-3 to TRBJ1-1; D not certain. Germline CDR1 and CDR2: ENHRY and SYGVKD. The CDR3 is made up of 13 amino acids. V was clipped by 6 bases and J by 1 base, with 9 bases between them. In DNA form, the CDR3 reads TGTGCCATCAGATCAGCGGAGAACACTGAAGCTTTCTTT. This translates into CAIRSAENTEAFF.

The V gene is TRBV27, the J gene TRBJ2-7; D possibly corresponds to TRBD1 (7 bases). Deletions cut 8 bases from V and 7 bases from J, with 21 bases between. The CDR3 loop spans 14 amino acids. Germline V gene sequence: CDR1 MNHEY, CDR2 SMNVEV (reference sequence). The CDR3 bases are TGTGCCAGCTCTGCAGGGGGGACCGCGTTTGAGCAGTACTTC. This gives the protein CASSAGGTAFEQYF.

The CDR3 protein is CASLAGTGAEQYF. CDR3 nucleotide sequence: TGTGCCAGCTTAGCCGGGACTGGGGCTGAGCAGTACTTC. The rearrangement uses TRBV2 and TRBJ2-7; D possibly corresponds to TRBD2 (6 bases). Germline CDR1 is SNHLY and CDR2 is FYNNEI. Trimming pared 8 bases from V and 7 bases from J, leaving 18 bases between. CDR3 length equals 13 residues.

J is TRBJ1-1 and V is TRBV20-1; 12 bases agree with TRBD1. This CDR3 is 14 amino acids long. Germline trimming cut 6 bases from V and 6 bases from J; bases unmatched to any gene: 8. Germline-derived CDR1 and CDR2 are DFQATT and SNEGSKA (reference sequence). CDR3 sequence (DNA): TGCAGTGCCCAAACGGGACAGGGGGCCTCTGAAGCTTTCTTT. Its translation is CSAQTGQGASEAFF.

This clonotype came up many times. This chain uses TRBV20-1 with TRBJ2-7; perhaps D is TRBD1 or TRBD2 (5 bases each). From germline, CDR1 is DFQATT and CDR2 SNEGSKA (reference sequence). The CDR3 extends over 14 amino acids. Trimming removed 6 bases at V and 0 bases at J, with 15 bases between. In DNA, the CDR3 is TGCAGTGCGACGGGACCTAAGAGCTCCTACGAGCAGTACTTC. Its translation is CSATGPKSSYEQYF.

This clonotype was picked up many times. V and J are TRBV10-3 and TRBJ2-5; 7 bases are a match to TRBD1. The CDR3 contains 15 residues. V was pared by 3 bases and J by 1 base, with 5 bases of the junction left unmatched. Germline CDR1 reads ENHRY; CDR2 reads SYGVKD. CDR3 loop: CAISDTGTAQETQYF. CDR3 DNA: TGTGCCATCAGTGATACCGGGACAGCCCAAGAGACCCAGTACTTC.

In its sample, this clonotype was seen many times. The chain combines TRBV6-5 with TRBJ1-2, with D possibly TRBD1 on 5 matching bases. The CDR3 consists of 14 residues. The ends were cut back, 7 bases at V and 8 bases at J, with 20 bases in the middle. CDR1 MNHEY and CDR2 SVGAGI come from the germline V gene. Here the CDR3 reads CASTSGGGVEGYTF. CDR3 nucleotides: TGTGCCAGCACTTCAGGCGGGGGAGTGGAGGGCTACACCTTC.

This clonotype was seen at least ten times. CDR3 sequence: CSARDGLAGTKYF. In nucleotides, the CDR3 is TGCAGTGCTAGAGACGGACTAGCGGGAACCAAGTACTTC. J is TRBJ2-7 and V is TRBV20-1; TRBD2 matches at 12 bases. This CDR3 is 13 amino acids long. Looked up from germline, CDR1 is DFQATT and CDR2 is SNEGSKA (reference sequence). V lost 0 bases to trimming and J lost 11 bases; unmatched junction nucleotides: 5.

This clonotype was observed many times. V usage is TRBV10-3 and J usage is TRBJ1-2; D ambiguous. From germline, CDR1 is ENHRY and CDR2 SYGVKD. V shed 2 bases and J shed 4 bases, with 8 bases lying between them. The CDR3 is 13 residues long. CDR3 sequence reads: CAISEPVGYGYTF. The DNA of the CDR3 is TGTGCCATCAGTGAGCCAGTGGGCTATGGCTACACCTTC.

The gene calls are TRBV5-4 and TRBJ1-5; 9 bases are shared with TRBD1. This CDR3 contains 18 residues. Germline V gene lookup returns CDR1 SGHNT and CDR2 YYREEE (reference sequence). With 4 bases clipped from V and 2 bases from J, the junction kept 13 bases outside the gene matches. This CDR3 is CASSHHGTGRGGNQPQHF. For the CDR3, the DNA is TGTGCCAGCAGCCACCATGGGACAGGGAGAGGCGGCAATCAGCCCCAGCATTTT. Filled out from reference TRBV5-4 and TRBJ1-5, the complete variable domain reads ETGVTQSPTHLIKTRGQQVTLRCSSQSGHNTVSWYQQALGQGPQFIFQYYREEENGRGNFPPRFSGLQFPNYSSELNVNALELDDSALYLCASSHHGTGRGGNQPQHFGDGTRLSIL.

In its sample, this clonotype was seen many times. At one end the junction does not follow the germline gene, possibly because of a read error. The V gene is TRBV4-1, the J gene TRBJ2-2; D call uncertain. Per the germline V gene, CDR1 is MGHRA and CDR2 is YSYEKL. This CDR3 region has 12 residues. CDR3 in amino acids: CASSHGTGELFF. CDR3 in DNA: TGTGCCAGCAGCCACGGCACCGGGGAGCTGTTTTTT.

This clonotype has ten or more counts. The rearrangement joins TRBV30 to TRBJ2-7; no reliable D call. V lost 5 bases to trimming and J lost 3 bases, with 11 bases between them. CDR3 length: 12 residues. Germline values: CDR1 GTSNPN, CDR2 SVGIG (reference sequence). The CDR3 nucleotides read TGTGCCTGGGGGTTTCCCCACTACGAGCAGTACTTC. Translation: CAWGFPHYEQYF. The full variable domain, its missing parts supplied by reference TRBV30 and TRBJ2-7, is SQTIHQWPATLVQPVGSPLSLECTVEGTSNPNLYWYRQAAGRGLQLLFYSVGIGQISSEVPQNLSASRPQDRQFILSSKKLLLSDSGFYLCAWGFPHYEQYFGPGTRLTVT.

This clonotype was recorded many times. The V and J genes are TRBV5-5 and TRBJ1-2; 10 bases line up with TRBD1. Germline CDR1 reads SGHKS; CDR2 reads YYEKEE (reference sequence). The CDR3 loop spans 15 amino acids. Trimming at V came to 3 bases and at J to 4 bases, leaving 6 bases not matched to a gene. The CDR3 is CASSYQDRGIYGYTF. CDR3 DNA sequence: TGTGCCAGCAGCTATCAGGACAGGGGGATCTATGGCTACACCTTC. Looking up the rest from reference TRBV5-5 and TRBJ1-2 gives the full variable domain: DAGVTQSPTHLIKTRGQQVTLRCSPISGHKSVSWYQQVLGQGPQFIFQYYEKEERGRGNFPDRFSARQFPNYSSELNVNALLLGDSALYLCASSYQDRGIYGYTFGSGTRLTVV.

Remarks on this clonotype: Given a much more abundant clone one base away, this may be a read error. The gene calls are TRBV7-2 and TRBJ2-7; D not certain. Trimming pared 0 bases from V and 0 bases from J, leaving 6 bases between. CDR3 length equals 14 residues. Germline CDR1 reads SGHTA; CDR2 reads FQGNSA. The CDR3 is CASSLADDSYEQYF. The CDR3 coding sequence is TGTGCCAGCAGCTTAGCTGATGACTCCTACGAGCAGTACTTC.

The CDR3 region has the DNA TGCAGTGCTAGAGATCCCAGAGGTTCTGGGGCCAACGTCCTGACTTTC. Translation gives CSARDPRGSGANVLTF. V gene TRBV20-1 combines with J gene TRBJ2-6, with D hard to call. There are 16 residues in the CDR3. Germline V gene data show CDR1 as DFQATT and CDR2 as SNEGSKA (reference sequence). Trimming removed 0 bases at V and 1 base at J, with 10 bases between.

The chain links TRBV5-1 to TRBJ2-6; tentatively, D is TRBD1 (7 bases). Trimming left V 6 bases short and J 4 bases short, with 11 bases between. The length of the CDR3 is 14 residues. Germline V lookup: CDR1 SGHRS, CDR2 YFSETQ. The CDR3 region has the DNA TGCGCCAGCACCGCGGGACAGGGGGCCAACGTCCTGACTTTC. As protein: CASTAGQGANVLTF.

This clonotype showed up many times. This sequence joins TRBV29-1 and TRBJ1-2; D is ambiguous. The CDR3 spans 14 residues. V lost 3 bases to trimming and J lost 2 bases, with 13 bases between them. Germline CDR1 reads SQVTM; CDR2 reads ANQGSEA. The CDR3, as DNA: TGCAGCGTTGATATTTCAGGCTCCAACTATGGCTACACCTTC. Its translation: CSVDISGSNYGYTF.

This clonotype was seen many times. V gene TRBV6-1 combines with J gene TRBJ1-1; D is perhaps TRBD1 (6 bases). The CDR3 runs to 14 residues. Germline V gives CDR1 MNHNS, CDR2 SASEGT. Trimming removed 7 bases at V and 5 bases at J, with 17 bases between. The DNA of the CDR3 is TGTGCCAGCACTTACAGGGACTGGGGAACTGAAGCTTTCTTT. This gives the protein CASTYRDWGTEAFF.